The following is a T cell receptor beta chain sequence with its context. TCRdb keeps only in-frame clones here, not all; method: immunoSEQ multiplex PCR. This sample has around 310,000 clones, with nearly 90% found just once. CDR1 and CDR2 from the germline V gene are LGHNA and YNFKEQ. The V end was cut by 3 bases, the J end by 0 bases, with 12 bases between. The length of the CDR3 is 16 residues. Participant-reported clinical history was the basis for cohort assignment. This sample was included in a study of blood T cell repertoires in COVID-19. Study-wide background: PBMCs, B-cell-depleted T cells, or T cells were the source of the cDNA or gDNA that made up the material.

V and J are TRBV4-2 and TRBJ1-5; D uncertain. The sequence was obtained from a woman aged 25 to 39 who had recovered from COVID-19. Sequenced: PBMCs or T cells enriched from blood (not recorded which). CDR3 DNA: TGTGCCAGCAGCCAGTCCGGGTTTCATAGCAATCAGCCCCAGCATTTT. Translating it yields CASSQSGFHSNQPQHF.